Presented here are 24 T cell receptor beta chains from one specimen sequenced in a study of blood T cell repertoires in COVID-19. Clones were read by immunoSEQ multiplex PCR, and TCRdb kept only the in-frame ones, dropping some. Of roughly 36,000 clones detected, 84% appear once; the ten largest clones hold roughly 15%. The sequenced sample was peripheral blood. The receptors originated from a human donor in a cohort sampled during active COVID-19.

The chain recombines TRBV7-8 with TRBJ2-5; perhaps TRBD2 as D (7 bases). The ends were cut back, 5 bases at V and 5 bases at J, with 15 bases in the middle. Germline V gives CDR1 SGHVS, CDR2 FQNEAQ. CDR3 length: 14 residues. The chain's CDR3 is CASSGGAYQETQYF. CDR3 nucleotides: TGTGCCAGCAGCGGGGGGGCTTATCAGGAGACCCAGTACTTC.

This chain joins TRBV9 and TRBJ2-7, with D perhaps matching TRBD1 (5 bases). This CDR3 region has 12 residues. Trimming took 2 bases from V and 6 from J, leaving 9 bases between them. Germline V gives CDR1 SGDLS, CDR2 YYNGEE. The DNA of the CDR3 is TGTGCCAGCAGCGTGGGTGGGGCCGAGCAGTACTTC. Amino acid sequence: CASSVGGAEQYF.

This chain joins TRBV12-3 or TRBV12-4 and TRBJ1-5, with a possible D match to TRBD1 (6 bases). Trimming removed 7 bases from V and 4 bases from J, with 11 bases in between. The CDR3 is 13 residues long. DNA for the CDR3: TGTGCCAGCAATCCACAGGGAAATCAGCCCCAGCATTTT. Translated: CASNPQGNQPQHF.

This chain joins TRBV4-1 and TRBJ1-1, with D perhaps TRBD1 (5 bases). The CDR3 sequence is 17 residues long. The germline gives CDR1 MGHRA, CDR2 YSYEKL. V was shortened by 0 bases and J by 4 bases, with 18 bases between the two germline ends. The CDR3 nucleotides are TGCGCCAGCAGCCAAGAATGGGCAGGGAGGGGTGGCACTGAAGCTTTCTTT. Its translation: CASSQEWAGRGGTEAFF.

The rearrangement links TRBV28 to TRBJ2-1; perhaps TRBD1 as D (7 bases). V was cut by 10 bases and J by 8 bases, with 15 bases left in between. This CDR3 contains 12 residues. CDR1 and CDR2 from the germline V gene are MDHEN and SYDVKM. CDR3 nucleotide sequence: TGTGCCACCAGGGGGGCCCGGGATGAGCAGTTCTTC. Residues: CATRGARDEQFF.

The chain employs TRBV2 and TRBJ1-2, with D possibly matching TRBD1 (6 bases). Trimming pared 8 bases from V and 5 bases from J, leaving 12 bases between. Germline values: CDR1 SNHLY, CDR2 FYNNEI. This CDR3 is built from 12 residues. The CDR3 reads CASHRVGYGYTF. The CDR3 region has the DNA TGTGCCAGCCACAGGGTAGGGTATGGCTACACCTTC.

This clone has a single count. V and J are TRBV5-1 and TRBJ2-6; 8 bases fit TRBD1. V lost 5 bases, J lost 1 base, and 5 bases stayed unmatched. The V gene's germline CDR1 is SGHRS and CDR2 YFSETQ. The CDR3 covers 16 residues. This CDR3 reads CASRQTGGSGANVLTF. The DNA for the CDR3 is TGCGCCAGCAGGCAAACAGGGGGGTCTGGGGCCAACGTCCTGACTTTC.

The sample holds a few counts of this clone. The V call is TRBV19, the J call TRBJ1-5; 10 bases match TRBD1. The length of the CDR3 is 13 residues. The J segment lost 8 bases and the V segment lost 6 bases, leaving 4 bases of the junction unmatched. Germline CDR1 reads LNHDA; CDR2 reads SQIVND (reference sequence). In nucleotides, the CDR3 is TGTGCCAGTAGCCTGACAGGGGGCAAGCCCCAGCATTTT. Translating gives CASSLTGGKPQHF.

The chain employs TRBV5-4 and TRBJ2-5; perhaps TRBD2 as D (6 bases). CDR1 SGHNT and CDR2 YYREEE come from the germline V gene (reference sequence). The CDR3 runs 13 residues. V was pared by 2 bases and J by 7 bases, with 12 bases between. The CDR3 region is CASSFGEEGTQYF. The CDR3 bases are TGTGCCAGCAGCTTTGGAGAGGAGGGGACCCAGTACTTC.

V and J are TRBV7-6 and TRBJ2-6; TRBD1 is a possible D gene (6 bases). Germline V gene sequence: CDR1 SGHVS, CDR2 FNYEAQ. This CDR3 contains 18 residues. The V gene lost 2 bases and the J gene lost 0 bases, with 14 bases spanning the gap. The CDR3 bases are TGTGCCAGCAGCTTAAGGGACACTAAGAGCTCTGGGGCCAACGTCCTGACTTTC. Translating gives CASSLRDTKSSGANVLTF.

The chain recombines TRBV19 with TRBJ2-3; TRBD1 matches at 7 bases. There are 14 residues in the CDR3. V was clipped by 6 bases and J by 1 base; unmatched bases: 4. Germline lookup yields CDR1 LNHDA and CDR2 SQIVND (reference sequence). CDR3 sequence reads: CASRHRGGTDTQYF. For the CDR3, the DNA is TGTGCCAGTAGACACAGGGGAGGCACAGATACGCAGTATTTT.

V gene TRBV7-9 combines with J gene TRBJ2-2, with D uncertain. The CDR3 sequence is 14 residues long. CDR1 is SEHNR, CDR2 FQNEAQ, per germline (reference sequence). V lost 5 bases and J 3 bases, leaving 10 bases between the germline ends. CDR3 nucleotides: TGTGCCAGCAGCCTCGACACCTACACCGGGGAGCTGTTTTTT. Protein product: CASSLDTYTGELFF. Filled out from reference TRBV7-9 and TRBJ2-2, the complete variable domain reads DTGVSQNPRHKITKRGQNVTFRCDPISEHNRLYWYRQTLGQGPEFLTYFQNEAQLEKSRLLSDRFSAERPKGSFSTLEIQRTEQGDSAMYLCASSLDTYTGELFFGEGSRLTVL.

V is TRBV6-2 or TRBV6-3 and J is TRBJ2-5, with TRBD2 identical over 7 bases. Germline CDR1 reads MNHEY; CDR2 reads SVGEGT. This CDR3 spans 15 amino acids. Trimming cost V 2 bases and J 0 bases; bases outside gene matches: 3. CDR3 bases: TGTGCCAGCAGTTACGGAGCGGGGTACCAAGAGACCCAGTACTTC. Its protein is CASSYGAGYQETQYF.

This clone was picked up one time. The V gene is TRBV2, the J gene TRBJ1-2; D gene uncertain. Trimming pared 4 bases from V and 2 bases from J, leaving 8 bases between. Germline loops: CDR1 SNHLY, CDR2 FYNNEI. The CDR3 consists of 13 residues. The chain's CDR3 is CASSGSENYGYTF. As DNA, the CDR3 is TGTGCCAGCAGTGGGTCGGAGAACTATGGCTACACCTTC.

The CDR3 protein is CASSEGVMSGGTDTQYF. In DNA form, the CDR3 reads TGCGCCAGCAGCGAAGGGGTGATGAGCGGTGGAACAGATACGCAGTATTTT. This sequence joins TRBV4-1 and TRBJ2-3, with D perhaps given as TRBD1 or TRBD2 (5 bases each). The CDR3 totals 17 residues. The V end was cut by 5 bases, the J end by 3 bases, with 21 bases between. Per the germline V gene, CDR1 is MGHRA and CDR2 is YSYEKL.

The chain joins TRBV28 to TRBJ2-5, with 7 bases matching TRBD1. This CDR3 contains 15 residues. After removal of 3 bases from V and 5 bases from J, the junction contained 9 bases not matched to a gene. CDR1 MDHEN and CDR2 SYDVKM come from the germline V gene. CDR3 amino acids: CASSFEGATGETQYF. In DNA, the CDR3 is TGTGCCAGCAGTTTCGAGGGGGCCACCGGGGAGACCCAGTACTTC.

V is TRBV19 and J is TRBJ2-4; D call uncertain. Germline CDR1 and CDR2: LNHDA and SQIVND (reference sequence). With 3 bases removed from V and 1 base from J, the gap between germline ends came to 16 bases. This CDR3 has 17 residues. CDR3 sequence reads: CASSIRAPSMAKNIQYF. DNA of the CDR3: TGTGCCAGTAGTATCCGCGCCCCAAGTATGGCCAAAAACATTCAGTACTTC.

The count of this clone is one. The chain links TRBV7-2 to TRBJ2-5, with 8 bases fitting TRBD2. Germline assignment: CDR1 SGHTA and CDR2 FQGNSA. V dropped 6 bases and J dropped 4; count of bases not matched to a gene: 13. The CDR3 sequence is 16 residues long. CDR3 amino acids: CASRSRGTRGGETQYF. DNA for the CDR3: TGTGCCAGCAGATCTCGCGGGACTAGGGGGGGAGAGACCCAGTACTTC.

The chain uses TRBV28 and TRBJ2-3; possibly TRBD2 for D (6 bases). This CDR3 comprises 14 residues. The germline V gene has CDR1 MDHEN and CDR2 SYDVKM. The germline V and J ends were trimmed by 11 bases and 0 bases, with 15 bases remaining between them. CDR3 in DNA: TGTGCCTGCACTCGGGCGGGGAGCACAGATACGCAGTATTTT. The encoded protein is CACTRAGSTDTQYF.

CDR3 in DNA: TGCAGTGCGGAGCGGGGAGAGACCCAGTACTTC. Its protein is CSAERGETQYF. This chain connects TRBV20-1 to TRBJ2-5; 7 nucleotides agree with TRBD2. This CDR3 is 11 amino acids long. Trimming removed 6 bases from V and 4 bases from J; junction bases left unmatched: 2. CDR1 DFQATT and CDR2 SNEGSKA come from the germline V gene (reference sequence).

The gene calls are TRBV7-9 and TRBJ1-1; no definite D call. In germline, CDR1 is SEHNR, CDR2 FQNEAQ (reference sequence). Trimming shortened V by 2 bases and J by 1 base, and 5 bases separated the two germline ends. The CDR3 extends over 13 amino acids. CDR3 region: CASSLSSNTEAFF. DNA of the CDR3: TGTGCCAGCAGCTTAAGCTCGAACACTGAAGCTTTCTTT.

The chain couples TRBV20-1 to TRBJ1-2; 9 nucleotides match TRBD1. The V gene end was trimmed by 3 bases and the J gene end by 7 bases; junction bases not matched to a gene: 12. The CDR3 contains 15 residues. The germline CDR1 and CDR2 sequences are DFQATT and SNEGSKA (reference sequence). The CDR3 sequence is CSASPDRGPLVGYTF. CDR3 sequence (DNA): TGCAGTGCTAGTCCGGACAGGGGCCCTTTGGTTGGCTACACCTTC.

The J gene is TRBJ2-3, the V gene TRBV13, with D perhaps matching TRBD1 (6 bases). The CDR3 has 16 residues. Germline CDR1 is PRHDT and CDR2 is FYEKMQ (reference sequence). The ends were cut back, 5 bases at V and 1 base at J, with 16 bases in the middle. For the CDR3, the DNA is TGTGCCAGCAGCCCAGGGGACCTTGTGGGCACAGATACGCAGTATTTT. It is translated as CASSPGDLVGTDTQYF.

This chain joins TRBV27 and TRBJ2-3; the match to TRBD2 covers 7 bases. J was trimmed by 0 bases and V by 8 bases; bases with no gene match: 8. This CDR3 is built from 15 residues. Germline V gene data show CDR1 as MNHEY and CDR2 as SMNVEV (reference sequence). The CDR3 spells CASGRASTSTDTQYF. CDR3 in DNA: TGTGCCAGCGGGAGGGCGAGTACTAGCACAGATACGCAGTATTTT.